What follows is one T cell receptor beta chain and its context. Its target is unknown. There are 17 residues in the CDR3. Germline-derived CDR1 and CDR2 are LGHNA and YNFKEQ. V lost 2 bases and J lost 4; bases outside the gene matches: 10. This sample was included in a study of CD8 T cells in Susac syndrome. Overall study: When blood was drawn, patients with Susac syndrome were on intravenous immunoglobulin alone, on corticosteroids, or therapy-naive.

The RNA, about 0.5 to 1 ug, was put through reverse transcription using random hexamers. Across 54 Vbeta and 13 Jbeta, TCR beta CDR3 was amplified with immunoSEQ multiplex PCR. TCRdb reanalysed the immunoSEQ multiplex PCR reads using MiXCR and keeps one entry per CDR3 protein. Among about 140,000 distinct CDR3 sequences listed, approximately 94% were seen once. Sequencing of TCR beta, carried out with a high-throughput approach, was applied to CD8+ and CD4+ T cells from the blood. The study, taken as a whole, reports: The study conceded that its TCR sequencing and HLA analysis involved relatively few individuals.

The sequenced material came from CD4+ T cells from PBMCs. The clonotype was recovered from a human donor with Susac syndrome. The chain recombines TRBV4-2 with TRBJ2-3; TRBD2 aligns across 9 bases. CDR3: CASSQRIAGDEADTQYF. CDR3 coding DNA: TGTGCCAGCAGCCAAAGGATAGCGGGAGATGAAGCAGATACGCAGTATTTT.